This T cell receptor beta chain was found in a study of T cell responses to AZD1222 COVID-19 vaccine. Study-level background: Combined were second doses at about 4 or about 12 weeks.

Details on this clone: Its antigen is unidentified.

Study-level findings and limits: Spike as a whole was targeted by vaccine-associated CD4 TCRs, dominant at 160-218 and 743-854. The donor cohort was predominantly white British with a female majority, and clonal diversity may have been underestimated. The study identified only five to seven AZD1222 recipients as seropositive at baseline.

TCRdb's table, derived via immunoSEQ multiplex PCR, lists solely in-frame clones and lacks some. The table includes around 170,000 clones, roughly 91% detected once. The source material was peripheral blood, sampled on day 0 of AZD1222 vaccination. The origin of this receptor is an adult in good health.

The CDR3 DNA sequence: TGTGCCAGCAGCTGGACAGGGGGCAATCAGCCCCAGCATTTT. Protein product: CASSWTGGNQPQHF. The chain recombines TRBV6-2 or TRBV6-3 with TRBJ1-5, with 9 bases fitting TRBD1. Losses at the gene ends were 6 bases for V and 2 bases for J; bases not matched to a gene: 2. The CDR3 sequence is 14 residues long. Germline loops: CDR1 MNHEY, CDR2 SVGEGT.